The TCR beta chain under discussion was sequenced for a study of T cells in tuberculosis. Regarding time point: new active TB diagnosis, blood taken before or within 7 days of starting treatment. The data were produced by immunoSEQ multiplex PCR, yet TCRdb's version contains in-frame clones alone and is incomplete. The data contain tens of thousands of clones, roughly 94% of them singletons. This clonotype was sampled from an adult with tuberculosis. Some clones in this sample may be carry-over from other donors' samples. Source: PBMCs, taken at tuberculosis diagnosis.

CDR3 DNA: TGTGCCAGCAGTCTTACTAGCGGGGGAACCTACAATGAGCAGTTCTTC. Amino acids: CASSLTSGGTYNEQFF. The V and J genes are TRBV27 and TRBJ2-1, with 11 nucleotides matching TRBD2. Germline V lookup: CDR1 MNHEY, CDR2 SMNVEV (reference sequence). V shed 5 bases, J shed 2 bases, and the junction held 5 bases outside the gene matches. The CDR3 spans 16 residues.